This TCR beta chain is from a study of radiotherapy plus CTLA-4 blockade in lung cancer. In the study overall: Among patients, more than 15% showed objective responses, and approximately 29% had disease control.

Ipilimumab-mediated CTLA-4 blockade plus focal radiation was given to patients having chemo-refractory metastatic non-small-cell lung cancer. Study results and limitations: Early clone dynamics of blood T cells, plus interferon-beta, reportedly predicted response best. Blood saw expansion of tumor-derived TCR clones after radiotherapy plus ipilimumab.

Clones were read by immunoSEQ multiplex PCR, and TCRdb kept only the in-frame ones, dropping some. The data contain approximately 90,000 clones, about 83% of them singletons. This CDR3 has 14 amino acids. The germline gives CDR1 SGHTS, CDR2 YDEGEE. Trimming took 1 base from V and 6 from J; bases not matched to a gene: 7. Details on this clone: Its antigen is not identified.

The gene calls are TRBV5-8 and TRBJ2-7; 7 nucleotides match TRBD2. This clonotype was sampled from a human donor with non-small cell lung cancer who had stable disease on radiotherapy plus ipilimumab. The specimen comprised peripheral blood, sampled from a patient treated with radiotherapy plus ipilimumab. CDR3 sequence: CASSLLAWEGEQYF. DNA for the CDR3: TGTGCCAGCAGCTTGTTAGCGTGGGAGGGCGAGCAGTACTTC.